This T cell receptor (beta chain) originates from a study of blood T cell repertoires in COVID-19. The repertoire was sequenced with immunoSEQ multiplex PCR; TCRdb's copy has only in-frame clones and lacks some. Here the sample spans 250,000 to 300,000 clones, roughly 86% being singletons. The trim removed 2 bases at V and 2 bases at J, leaving 2 bases unmatched. CDR1 and CDR2 from the germline V gene are MDHEN and SYDVKM. The CDR3 has 15 residues. The TCR was taken from a woman aged 30 to 39 with COVID-19, enrolled during active disease. V is TRBV28 and J is TRBJ1-5; 8 nucleotides line up with TRBD1. Sequenced material: peripheral blood. Here the CDR3 reads CASSLMGQGNQPQHF. Here the CDR3 DNA reads TGTGCCAGCAGTTTAATGGGACAGGGCAATCAGCCCCAGCATTTT.